The clone carrying this T cell receptor (beta chain) has a single count. Its specificity is not known. TCRdb used MiXCR to reprocess the 5' RACE reads, holding one entry per CDR3 protein. The top ten hold approximately 14% of the sample, which has roughly 500,000 distinct CDR3 sequences, 15% to 20% seen once. The data were taken from a study of T cells after yellow fever vaccination. Study conclusions and caveats: Repertoires sorted by FACS could include abundant clonotypes that are contaminants from the bulk population.

V trimming: 6 bases; J trimming: 4 bases; junction bases outside the gene matches: 2. The CDR3 has 12 amino acids. Germline CDR1 SGHRS, CDR2 YFSETQ. The source material was PBMCs, sampled 15 days after the yellow fever booster vaccination. The receptor was derived from a man younger than 45 who received the YFV17D yellow fever vaccine. The chain has TRBV5-1 and TRBJ1-2, with 8 bases that match TRBD1. The CDR3 spells CASNDRGYGYTF. The DNA for the CDR3 is TGCGCCAGCAACGACAGGGGCTATGGCTACACCTTC. Full variable domain (missing parts from reference TRBV5-1 and TRBJ1-2): KAGVTQTPRYLIKTRGQQVTLSCSPISGHRSVSWYQQTPGQGLQFLFEYFSETQRNKGNFPGRFSGRQFSNSRSEMNVSTLELGDSALYLCASNDRGYGYTFGSGTRLTVV.